These T cell receptor beta chains were read from a single sample in a study of graft-versus-host responses after intestinal transplantation. The protocol was immunoSEQ multiplex PCR, while the TCRdb copy is restricted to in-frame clones and leaves out a portion. The table shows around 120,000 clones, with approximately 95% occurring only once. These receptors' antigens are unknown. The input for sequencing was unstimulated CD8+ T cells sorted from spleen or lymph node cells, taken before intestinal transplant. The receptors derive from a human donor who received an intestinal transplant. Each CDR3 is given with its conserved first and last residue. A D gene is named only where the DNA matches it firmly. The size field is filled for only some rows; it gives once, few, many or a size class.

j_call clone_size v_call d_call cdr3_aa cdr3_nt
TRBJ1-5 - TRBV10-2 TRBD1 CASSEIGTGQPQHF TGCGCCAGCAGTGAGATCGGGACAGGTCAGCCCCAGCATTTT
TRBJ2-2 - TRBV4-3 - CASSQDSGGYTGELFF TGCGCCAGCAGCCAAGATTCGGGGGGCTACACCGGGGAGCTGTTTTTT
TRBJ2-7 - TRBV27 - CASSSGINYEQYF TGTGCCAGCAGTTCCGGGATAAACTACGAGCAGTACTTC
TRBJ2-1 - TRBV4-1 - CASSLRPSSYNEQFF TGCGCCAGCAGCCTTAGACCGAGCTCCTACAATGAGCAGTTCTTC
TRBJ2-1 few TRBV30 - CAWRGRAGYNEQFF TGTGCCTGGAGGGGCAGGGCGGGTTACAATGAGCAGTTCTTC
TRBJ1-6 - TRBV27 TRBD1 CASSLYGQGNSPLHF TGTGCCAGCAGTTTATATGGACAGGGAAATTCACCCCTCCACTTT
TRBJ2-3 - TRBV4-1 TRBD2 CASSQLAGVADTQYF TGCGCCAGCAGCCAATTAGCGGGAGTGGCAGATACGCAGTATTTT
TRBJ1-3 - TRBV28 - CASSLDPRNTIYF TGTGCCAGCAGTTTAGATCCGCGAAACACCATATATTTT
TRBJ2-7 - TRBV28 - CASSLPIRLPQSGFHNEQYF TGTGCCAGCAGTTTACCCATCAGGCTCCCTCAGAGCGGCTTTCACAACGAGCAGTACTTC
TRBJ2-7 - TRBV6-1 - CASSDRGLPYEQYF TGTGCCAGCAGTGATCGAGGGTTGCCCTACGAGCAGTACTTC
TRBJ2-1 - TRBV2 TRBD2 CAWGASGSVWNEQFF TGTGCCTGGGGGGCTAGCGGGAGTGTATGGAATGAGCAGTTCTTC
TRBJ2-7 - TRBV7-6 TRBD1 CASSFSLGQVPYEQYF TGTGCCAGCAGCTTCTCCTTGGGACAGGTCCCCTACGAGCAGTACTTC
TRBJ2-7 - TRBV7-2 - CASSHGAGAYEQYF TGTGCCAGCAGCCATGGGGCAGGGGCCTACGAGCAGTACTTC
TRBJ2-1 - TRBV6-5 - CASSYSAATGEQFF TGTGCCAGCAGTTACTCTGCTGCTACGGGTGAGCAGTTCTTC
TRBJ1-3 - TRBV28 - CASSLERLAGNTIYF TGTGCCAGCAGTTTGGAGAGGCTTGCTGGAAACACCATATATTTT
TRBJ2-1 few TRBV12-5 TRBD2 CASGPGLAEPNEQFF TGTGCTAGTGGTCCCGGACTAGCGGAGCCTAATGAGCAGTTCTTC
TRBJ2-5 - TRBV4-1 - CASSQILADETQYF TGCGCCAGCAGCCAAATACTAGCAGACGAGACCCAGTACTTC
TRBJ1-2 - TRBV30 - CAWSDTNYGYTF TGTGCCTGGAGTGACACTAACTATGGCTACACCTTC
TRBJ2-3 - TRBV7-8 - CASSLLGGSTDTQYF TGTGCCAGCAGCTTGTTGGGTGGGAGCACAGATACGCAGTATTTT
TRBJ1-1 - TRBV2 TRBD1 CASTLPRQGNTEAFF TGTGCCAGCACCCTCCCCAGACAGGGTAACACTGAAGCTTTCTTT
TRBJ2-7 - TRBV4-1 - CASSPRRQVVNEQYF TGCGCCAGCAGCCCTCGACGACAGGTTGTGAACGAGCAGTACTTC
TRBJ1-3 - TRBV6-1 - CASSDGISAGNTIYF TGTGCCAGCAGTGACGGCATCTCTGCCGGAAACACCATATATTTT
TRBJ2-5 - TRBV7-9 TRBD1 CASSDDREAKETQYF TGTGCCAGCAGCGACGACAGGGAAGCAAAGGAGACCCAGTACTTC
TRBJ2-1 once TRBV5-6 TRBD1 CASSLMGQAIYNEQFF TGTGCCAGCAGCTTGATGGGACAGGCAATCTACAATGAGCAGTTCTTC
TRBJ2-5 - TRBV4-1 - CASSQEPAIRETQYF TGCGCCAGCAGCCAAGAGCCGGCCATAAGAGAGACCCAGTACTTC
TRBJ2-3 - TRBV7-9 - CASSFLDGSTDTQYF TGTGCCAGCAGCTTCTTGGACGGCAGCACAGATACGCAGTATTTT
TRBJ2-7 - TRBV14 - CASSQDVGEPECEQYF TGTGCCAGCAGCCAAGATGTCGGAGAACCCGAATGCGAGCAGTACTTC
TRBJ2-7 - TRBV29-1 TRBD1 CSVRTGGSYEQYF TGCAGCGTGCGGACAGGTGGGTCCTACGAGCAGTACTTC
TRBJ2-7 - TRBV9 - CASSVSGGPFQYF TGTGCCAGCAGCGTATCCGGGGGCCCGTTTCAGTACTTC
TRBJ2-7 - TRBV6-5 - CASSYGTEAYEQYF TGTGCCAGCAGTTACGGGACCGAAGCCTACGAGCAGTACTTC
TRBJ2-2 - TRBV13 - CASSFRQGTTGELFF TGTGCCAGCAGCTTCAGGCAGGGGACCACCGGGGAGCTGTTTTTT
TRBJ2-7 - TRBV19 TRBD1 CASSTTGAYEQYF TGTGCCAGTAGTACCACAGGGGCCTACGAGCAGTACTTC
TRBJ1-1 - TRBV4-2 - CASSPGPWNTEAFF TGTGCCAGCAGCCCCGGACCCTGGAATACTGAAGCTTTCTTT
TRBJ2-7 - TRBV28 TRBD1 CASSPRTGAYEQYF TGTGCCAGCAGTCCGAGGACAGGGGCCTACGAGCAGTACTTC
TRBJ2-7 - TRBV4-2 - CASSQVLVDEQYF TGTGCCAGCAGCCAAGTTCTAGTTGACGAGCAGTACTTC
TRBJ2-3 - TRBV4-1 TRBD2 CASSPRVAGGSSTDTQYF TGCGCCAGCAGCCCCCGTGTAGCGGGAGGCTCTAGCACAGATACGCAGTATTTT
TRBJ2-1 - TRBV27 TRBD1 CASSLYPPSYRGLTYNEQFF TGTGCCAGCAGTCTTTATCCCCCATCATATAGGGGGCTGACCTACAATGAGCAGTTCTTC
TRBJ2-1 few TRBV19 - CASRRDWSSYNEQFF TGTGCCAGTAGGCGGGACTGGAGCTCCTACAATGAGCAGTTCTTC
TRBJ2-7 - TRBV28 - CASSSRSRGVTYEQYF TGTGCCAGCAGTTCCCGCAGCAGGGGGGTAACCTACGAGCAGTACTTC
TRBJ1-2 - TRBV9 - CASSVAEGPSYGYTF TGTGCCAGCAGCGTAGCAGAGGGACCATCCTATGGCTACACCTTC
TRBJ2-2 - TRBV19 - CASRRLGGRTGELFF TGTGCCAGTAGGAGGTTGGGCGGGCGGACCGGGGAGCTGTTTTTT
TRBJ1-1 few TRBV19 - CASSPGLFLVAFF TGTGCCAGTAGTCCTGGACTGTTTCTCGTGGCTTTCTTT
TRBJ1-2 - TRBV7-9 - CASSLGEDPGGYTF TGTGCCAGCAGCTTAGGGGAGGACCCGGGGGGCTACACCTTC
TRBJ1-5 once TRBV4-1 - CASRQGNQPQHF TGCGCCAGCCGCCAGGGAAATCAGCCCCAGCATTTT
TRBJ2-1 - TRBV11-3 TRBD1 CASSSRTGGVNEQFF TGTGCCAGCAGCTCTAGGACAGGGGGCGTGAATGAGCAGTTCTTC